The sequence of this T cell receptor (beta chain) was determined in a study of shared clonotypes between healthy human individuals. V was cut by 4 bases and J by 2 bases, with 11 bases left in between. The CDR3 consists of 14 residues. Germline CDR1 and CDR2: MNHEY and SVGAGI. Nashville, Tennessee was home to all donors, each a Caucasian adult. In the study's own analysis: As immunoSEQ supplied junction-only sequences (without quality scores), filtering differed. Assay: immunoSEQ multiplex PCR; the TCRdb copy retains only in-frame clones and omits some. Clone size and V and J calls were adopted from that table, with D and trimming inferred from the DNA. The table shows a few million clones, with around nine tenths occurring only once.

The chain links TRBV6-5 to TRBJ1-2, with D perhaps matching TRBD1 (5 bases). Sequenced sample: naive CD4+ T cells sorted from blood. This sample's subset: CD45RA+ positively selected. The sequence derives from a man aged 18 to 29 in good health. The CDR3 nucleotides read TGTGCCAGCAGTTTTGGGGGAAGCAACTATGGCTACACCTTC. Protein product: CASSFGGSNYGYTF.